Following are 18 T cell receptor beta chains from one sample sequenced in a study of T cells in Graves' hyperthyroidism and ophthalmopathy. The source material, RNA transcripts, was used to amplify TCR beta CDR3 regions. A first-round RT-PCR of the TCR CDR3 used the HTBI primer set. TCRdb analysed the multiplex PCR reads with MiXCR anew, one entry per CDR3 protein. The data contain over 450,000 distinct CDR3 sequences, over 13% of them singletons. Sequenced sample: blood. All receptors derive from a woman between 18 and 29 years old with Graves' hyperthyroidism.

The chain is built from TRBV12-5 and TRBJ2-7, with D possibly TRBD1 on 6 matching bases. Germline V lookup: CDR1 LGHNT, CDR2 FRNRAP. There are 15 residues in the CDR3. The V and J ends lost 3 bases and 2 bases respectively, with 14 bases between them. CDR3 nucleotide sequence: TGTGCTAGTGGTTTACCCTCCCGACAGGCCTACGAGCAGTACTTC. Amino acids: CASGLPSRQAYEQYF.

Of note for this clonotype: A much larger clone lies a single base off, so this may be a read error. The chain joins TRBV2 to TRBJ2-2; D is ambiguous. The germline V and J ends were trimmed by 8 bases and 1 base, with 11 bases remaining between them. Germline CDR1 and CDR2: SNHLY and FYNNEI. CDR3 size: 14 residues. Here the CDR3 reads CASGLRKNTGELFF. The DNA of the CDR3 is TGTGCCAGCGGTTTGAGGAAGAACACCGGGGAGCTGTTTTTT.

In its sample, this clonotype was seen many times. The chain combines TRBV7-3 with TRBJ2-2, with D tentatively TRBD2 (5 bases). The V gene's germline CDR1 is SGHTA and CDR2 FQGTGA. The CDR3 contains 14 residues. Trimming cost V 5 bases and J 3 bases, with 10 bases left between them. CDR3 in amino acids: CASSGSWDTGELFF. DNA for the CDR3: TGTGCCAGCAGCGGGAGCTGGGACACCGGGGAGCTGTTTTTT. The variable domain in full, with the rest retrieved from reference TRBV7-3 and TRBJ2-2, is GAGVSQTPSNKVTEKGKYVELRCDPISGHTALYWYRQSLGQGPEFLIYFQGTGAADDSGLPNDRFFAVRPEGSVSTLKIQRTERGDSAVYLCASSGSWDTGELFFGEGSRLTVL.

The chain has TRBV6-1 and TRBJ2-3; TRBD2 matches at 8 bases. J gave up 4 bases and V 4 bases, and 4 bases lay outside the gene matches. This CDR3 has 14 amino acids. The germline V gene has CDR1 MNHNS and CDR2 SASEGT. The CDR3 DNA reads as TGTGCCAGCAGTGGACTAGCGCAGGCAGATACGCAGTATTTT. Its protein is CASSGLAQADTQYF.

This clonotype was recorded many times. V usage is TRBV12-3 or TRBV12-4 and J usage is TRBJ2-5; 10 bases agree with TRBD1. V lost 5 bases to trimming and J lost 5 bases; unmatched junction nucleotides: 11. The CDR3 runs to 16 residues. As DNA, the CDR3 is TGTGCCAGCAGTGCCTCCGGGACAGGGGCTGTTGAGACCCAGTACTTC. As protein: CASSASGTGAVETQYF.

The chain couples TRBV6-2 or TRBV6-3 to TRBJ1-3; 7 bases are a match to TRBD1. This CDR3 comprises 15 residues. V shed 5 bases and J 0 bases; nucleotides not matched to a gene: 4. The germline gives CDR1 MNHEY, CDR2 SVGEGT. CDR3 DNA sequence: TGTGCCAGCAGTGGGACAGCGAGCTCTGGAAACACCATATATTTT. Its translation is CASSGTASSGNTIYF.

This clonotype was seen ten or more times. The chain employs TRBV10-2 and TRBJ2-5, with D perhaps matching TRBD1 (5 bases). This CDR3 has 14 residues. CDR1 is WSHSY, CDR2 SAAADI, per germline. V was clipped by 8 bases and J by 5 bases, with 18 bases between them. CDR3 in amino acids: CASRMTVSWETQYF. In DNA, the CDR3 is TGCGCCAGCCGGATGACAGTTTCATGGGAGACCCAGTACTTC.

This clonotype was recorded at least ten times. This rearrangement joins TRBV7-3 to TRBJ2-7, with 12 bases identical to TRBD1. The length of the CDR3 is 15 residues. Unmatched junction bases numbered 7, after V lost 5 bases and J lost 5 bases. Looked up from germline, CDR1 is SGHTA and CDR2 is FQGTGA. The DNA for the CDR3 is TGTGCCAGCAGCCGGGGACAGGGGGCGCCCAACGAGCAGTACTTC. It specifies CASSRGQGAPNEQYF.

This rearrangement joins TRBV6-1 to TRBJ2-1, with TRBD1 matching 11 bases. Germline V gene lookup returns CDR1 MNHNS and CDR2 SASEGT. The V and J ends lost 2 bases and 0 bases, in that order; junction bases with no gene match: 3. The length of the CDR3 is 17 residues. The CDR3 sequence is CASSEKGQGVSYNEQFF. CDR3 in DNA: TGTGCCAGCAGTGAAAAGGGACAGGGGGTCTCCTACAATGAGCAGTTCTTC.

This clonotype came up many times. DNA of the CDR3: TGTGCCAGCAGTAGCCTCCCGGGGGAGGTGGCAACTAATGAAAAACTGTTTTTT. This codes for CASSSLPGEVATNEKLFF. The genes are TRBV27 and TRBJ1-4, with D possibly TRBD1 on 5 matching bases. Trimming pared 5 bases from V and 0 bases from J, leaving 19 bases between. The CDR3 is 18 residues long. CDR1 is MNHEY and CDR2 is SMNVEV in the germline V gene (reference sequence).

Many counts were recorded for this clonotype. The rearrangement links TRBV12-3 or TRBV12-4 to TRBJ1-2; 8 bases agree with TRBD1. There are 14 residues in the CDR3. Germline trimming cut 7 bases from V and 5 bases from J; bases unmatched to any gene: 9. The chain's CDR3 is CASNPGQVGYGYTF. Written as DNA, the CDR3 is TGTGCCAGCAACCCGGGACAGGTCGGATATGGCTACACCTTC.

Ten or more counts support this clonotype. The chain is built from TRBV27 and TRBJ1-5; tentatively, D is TRBD1 (5 bases). Germline V gene sequence: CDR1 MNHEY, CDR2 SMNVEV (reference sequence). This CDR3 contains 14 residues. The V gene lost 8 bases and the J gene lost 4 bases, with 15 bases spanning the gap. CDR3 nucleotide sequence: TGTGCCAGCGGGCAAGGGACCGTGAATCAGCCCCAGCATTTT. Translation gives CASGQGTVNQPQHF.

The V call is TRBV13, the J call TRBJ2-1; either TRBD1 or TRBD2 may supply D (6 bases each). Germline V lookup: CDR1 PRHDT, CDR2 FYEKMQ (reference sequence). Trimming pared 1 base from V and 4 bases from J, leaving 14 bases between. The CDR3 loop spans 16 amino acids. The CDR3 sequence is CASSLARGVVYNEQFF. The CDR3 DNA follows: TGTGCCAGCAGCTTAGCTAGGGGGGTGGTGTACAATGAGCAGTTCTTC. The full variable domain, completed using reference TRBV13 and TRBJ2-1, is AAGVIQSPRHLIKEKRETATLKCYPIPRHDTVYWYQQGPGQDPQFLISFYEKMQSDKGSIPDRFSAQQFSDYHSELNMSSLELGDSALYFCASSLARGVVYNEQFFGPGTRLTVL.

This clonotype was detected many times. This chain uses TRBV12-5 with TRBJ2-3; D is undetermined. Trimming removed 2 bases from V and 7 bases from J, with 7 bases in between. The CDR3 loop spans 12 amino acids. CDR1 LGHNT and CDR2 FRNRAP come from the germline V gene. The CDR3 loop reads CASGLSVNTQYF. In nucleotides, the CDR3 is TGTGCTAGTGGTTTGTCGGTAAATACGCAGTATTTT.

In its sample, this clonotype was seen many times. The V gene is TRBV12-3 or TRBV12-4, the J gene TRBJ1-4, with D perhaps TRBD1 (5 bases). The germline V and J ends were trimmed by 7 bases and 5 bases, with 11 bases remaining between them. This CDR3 comprises 13 residues. CDR3 bases: TGTGCCAGCACCTCCCCAGGGAATGAAAAACTGTTTTTT. It encodes CASTSPGNEKLFF.

This rearrangement joins TRBV9 to TRBJ1-2; D remains unclear. The CDR3 spans 14 residues. V lost 4 bases and J lost 2, with 12 bases in between. Germline V gene lookup returns CDR1 SGDLS and CDR2 YYNGEE. The CDR3 nucleotides are TGTGCCAGCAGCCAACTAACCGGGAACTATGGCTACACCTTC. Its protein product is CASSQLTGNYGYTF.

This clonotype was recorded many times. The chain combines TRBV12-3 or TRBV12-4 with TRBJ1-3; D might be TRBD1 (5 bases). The CDR3 length is 14 residues. The CDR3, as DNA: TGTGCTTACCCCGGGGGACTCTCTGGAAACACCATATATTTT. As protein: CAYPGGLSGNTIYF.

This chain links TRBV19 with TRBJ1-5; D might be TRBD1 (6 bases). Trimming left V 4 bases short and J 3 bases short, with 10 bases between. CDR1 and CDR2 (germline): LNHDA, SQIVND (reference sequence). The CDR3 sequence is 14 residues long. The DNA of the CDR3 is TGTGCCAGTAGTAACCGACAGGACAATCAGCCCCAGCATTTT. Translation gives CASSNRQDNQPQHF.